The 21 T cell receptor beta chains below come from one sample, sequenced in a study of T cell repertoires in cytomegalovirus infection. The antigens of these receptors remain unknown. From the reads, TCRdb called clonotypes with MiXCR, one entry per CDR3 protein. This table has 650,000 to 900,000 distinct CDR3 sequences, less than 35% appearing once. Specimen: cultured CD8+ T cells from PBMCs, collected from culture after CMV antigen stimulation. These receptors originate from a human donor in good health (CMV status not recorded). Some clones in this sample may be carry-over from other donors' samples.

This clonotype was picked up a small number of times. J is TRBJ2-1 and V is TRBV7-9; TRBD1 matches at 9 bases. This CDR3 has 14 residues. The J segment lost 7 bases and the V segment lost 5 bases, leaving 6 bases of the junction unmatched. Germline V CDR1 and CDR2: SEHNR, FQNEAQ (reference sequence). Written as DNA, the CDR3 is TGTGCCAGCAGCATACAGGGGGCGAAGAATGAGCAGTTCTTC. This sequence encodes CASSIQGAKNEQFF.

The chain links TRBV19 to TRBJ1-4; no reliable D call. Germline CDR1 LNHDA, CDR2 SQIVND (reference sequence). The CDR3 spans 15 residues. V gave up 3 bases and J gave up 0 bases, with 8 bases separating them. CDR3 loop: CASSMRSSTNEKLFF. CDR3 in DNA: TGTGCCAGTAGTATGAGAAGCTCAACTAATGAAAAACTGTTTTTT.

This chain's CDR3 is CASSSTGRDGNQPQHF. The CDR3 DNA sequence: TGTGCCAGCAGTTCAACAGGGAGGGACGGTAATCAGCCCCAGCATTTT. The gene calls are TRBV6-6 and TRBJ1-5; D is perhaps TRBD1 (6 bases). The CDR3 loop spans 16 amino acids. The V gene's germline CDR1 is MNHNY and CDR2 SVGAGI (reference sequence). Deletions cut 4 bases from V and 4 bases from J, with 17 bases between.

This clonotype showed up many times. The chain links TRBV7-2 to TRBJ2-5; D remains unclear. This CDR3 spans 13 amino acids. CDR1 is SGHTA and CDR2 is FQGNSA in the germline V gene. V was pared by 3 bases and J by 2 bases, with 7 bases between. Written as DNA, the CDR3 is TGTGCCAGCAGCTTCTCCGGACAAGAGACCCAGTACTTC. This translates into CASSFSGQETQYF.

This chain uses TRBV12-3 or TRBV12-4 with TRBJ1-2; D is ambiguous. The CDR3 is 16 amino acids. V lost 5 bases and J 2 bases, leaving 18 bases between the germline ends. The CDR3 DNA is TGTGCCAGCAGTCCCCCTTTTTCGACCGTGAACTATGGCTACACCTTC. Translating gives CASSPPFSTVNYGYTF.

The chain recombines TRBV7-3 with TRBJ2-5, with 13 bases that match TRBD2. CDR3 length: 16 residues. The V gene end was trimmed by 5 bases and the J gene end by 2 bases; junction bases not matched to a gene: 5. Germline assignment: CDR1 SGHTA and CDR2 FQGTGA. CDR3 sequence (DNA): TGTGCCAGCAGCCCGGGACTAGCGGGGTTTCAAGAGACCCAGTACTTC. Protein product: CASSPGLAGFQETQYF.

This clonotype was counted between two and nine times. This chain uses TRBV27 with TRBJ2-7, with 7 bases identical to TRBD2. Germline V gene sequence: CDR1 MNHEY, CDR2 SMNVEV (reference sequence). The junction had 5 bases not matched to a gene; V was cut back by 7 bases and J by 2 bases. This CDR3 contains 13 residues. Here the CDR3 DNA reads TGTGCCAGCACCCCCGGGGGGACCTACGAGCAGTACTTC. Protein: CASTPGGTYEQYF.

This clonotype has a count of ten or more. The chain joins TRBV12-3 or TRBV12-4 to TRBJ1-6, with unresolved D. The CDR3 has 11 amino acids. The V gene lost 3 bases and the J gene lost 10 bases, with 4 bases spanning the gap. The CDR3 nucleotides read TGTGCCAGCAGTTTCGGATCACCCCTCCACTTT. This sequence encodes CASSFGSPLHF.

This clonotype was seen more than once but under ten times. The CDR3 bases are TGTGCCAGCACAAGCAGCTTATCGGGGGGGCAGGATAATGAAAAACTGTTTTTT. Its translation: CASTSSLSGGQDNEKLFF. The rearrangement links TRBV7-9 to TRBJ1-4; a weak D match, TRBD1 (6 bases). Trimming shortened V by 7 bases and J by 4 bases, and 25 bases separated the two germline ends. Per the germline V gene, CDR1 is SEHNR and CDR2 is FQNEAQ (reference sequence). This CDR3 is built from 18 residues.

This clonotype was observed many times. CDR3 sequence reads: CASRGALAYEQYV. The CDR3 DNA reads TGTGCCAGCCGGGGGGCGTTGGCCTACGAGCAGTACGTC. The J gene is TRBJ2-7, the V gene TRBV7-8, with D possibly TRBD2 on 7 matching bases. Germline values: CDR1 SGHVS, CDR2 FQNEAQ. The CDR3 has 13 amino acids. Trimming removed 8 bases at V and 2 bases at J, with 13 bases between.

The chain uses TRBV11-1 and TRBJ2-1; 11 bases fit TRBD1. Trimming at V came to 1 base and at J to 6 bases, leaving 2 bases not matched to a gene. This CDR3 region has 15 residues. Germline CDR1 SGHAT, CDR2 FQDESV (reference sequence). CDR3: CASSLGTGGLNEQFF. CDR3 coding DNA: TGTGCCAGCAGCTTAGGGACAGGGGGCCTCAATGAGCAGTTCTTC.

This clonotype was seen a handful of times. The V call is TRBV27, the J call TRBJ2-7, with D possibly being TRBD1 or TRBD2 (5 bases each). Germline lookup yields CDR1 MNHEY and CDR2 SMNVEV (reference sequence). The CDR3 contains 14 residues. V gave up 9 bases and J gave up 3 bases, with 18 bases separating them. The CDR3 reads CASDVGTDNYEQYF. In nucleotides, the CDR3 is TGTGCCAGTGACGTTGGGACGGATAACTACGAGCAGTACTTC.

The table lists this clonotype with a count of one. A much larger clonotype is one base distant, so this may be a read error. This chain joins TRBV7-2 and TRBJ2-5; possibly TRBD2 for D (6 bases). CDR3 size: 14 residues. Germline-derived CDR1 and CDR2 are SGHTA and FQGNSA. The CDR3 reads CAGSFSGVQETQYF. CDR3 DNA sequence: TGTGCCGGCAGCTTTTCGGGGGTCCAAGAGACCCAGTACTTC.

The chain employs TRBV2 and TRBJ2-7; TRBD1 aligns across 9 bases. J gave up 7 bases and V 5 bases, and 12 bases lay outside the gene matches. This CDR3 has 15 residues. Germline V gene sequence: CDR1 SNHLY, CDR2 FYNNEI. In nucleotides, the CDR3 is TGTGCCAGCAGTCTCCCGGGACAGGGACCGTGGGAGCAGTACGTC. Encoded protein: CASSLPGQGPWEQYV.

V is TRBV19 and J is TRBJ1-6; TRBD1 is a possible D gene (6 bases). The germline gives CDR1 LNHDA, CDR2 SQIVND (reference sequence). V shed 5 bases and J shed 3 bases, with 17 bases lying between them. CDR3 length equals 17 residues. As DNA, the CDR3 is TGTGCCAGTAGTGGACTGCAGGGGATGGGCTATAATTCACCCCTCCACTTT. Its protein product is CASSGLQGMGYNSPLHF.

The rearrangement joins TRBV7-3 to TRBJ2-3, with D possibly called TRBD1 or TRBD2 (5 bases each). The CDR3 length is 17 residues. The V end lost 1 base, the J end lost 1 base, and 15 bases lay between the germline ends. The germline gives CDR1 SGHTA, CDR2 FQGTGA. The CDR3 DNA is TGTGCCAGCAGCTTAAAGGCGGTGGGGGATGGCACAGATACGCAGTATTTT. It codes for CASSLKAVGDGTDTQYF.

CDR3 coding DNA: TGTGCCTCTTCGACGGGGGCGAGTGCAGATACGCAGTATTTT. Amino acids: CASSTGASADTQYF. The V call is TRBV19, the J call TRBJ2-3, with D possibly being TRBD1 or TRBD2 (6 bases each). V was trimmed by 11 bases and J by 4 bases, leaving 19 bases between them. The CDR3 contains 14 residues. From germline, CDR1 is LNHDA and CDR2 SQIVND (reference sequence).

This chain connects TRBV19 to TRBJ2-3; tentatively, D is TRBD2 (5 bases). Germline lookup yields CDR1 LNHDA and CDR2 SQIVND (reference sequence). Between the trimmed V and J ends, which lost 0 bases and 3 bases, there was a span of 7 bases. This CDR3 region has 14 residues. CDR3 protein: CASSIDRGTDTQYF. The CDR3 coding sequence is TGTGCCAGTAGTATAGATCGGGGTACAGATACGCAGTATTTT.

This clonotype has a handful of counts. The V call is TRBV7-9, the J call TRBJ2-3; D perhaps matches TRBD2 (6 bases). CDR3 length: 15 amino acids. Germline V gives CDR1 SEHNR, CDR2 FQNEAQ (reference sequence). Between the trimmed V and J ends, which lost 1 base and 3 bases, there was a span of 11 bases. Here the CDR3 DNA reads TGTGCCAGCAGCTTAGAACTAGCTCCAACAGATACGCAGTATTTT. The encoded protein is CASSLELAPTDTQYF.

This rearrangement joins TRBV7-6 to TRBJ2-2; 9 bases align to TRBD2. V lost 5 bases and J lost 6; bases outside the gene matches: 7. Germline CDR1 and CDR2: SGHVS and FNYEAQ. The CDR3 loop spans 15 amino acids. CDR3: CASSALAGPAGELFF. The CDR3 DNA reads as TGTGCCAGCAGCGCCCTAGCGGGGCCCGCCGGGGAGCTGTTTTTT.

The V call is TRBV10-3, the J call TRBJ2-7, with 8 positions matching TRBD1. Trimming cost V 2 bases and J 0 bases; bases outside gene matches: 3. CDR3 size: 15 residues. Looked up from germline, CDR1 is ENHRY and CDR2 is SYGVKD. In DNA, the CDR3 is TGTGCCATCAGTGAGGGACAGGGATACTCCTACGAGCAGTACTTC. This gives the protein CAISEGQGYSYEQYF.